This TCR beta chain is drawn from a study of blood T cells in healthy people across ages. Whole-study context: T cells yielded about one barcoded beta molecule per two cells through template switching.

Of note for this clonotype: Its antigen remains unidentified.

Together with a sample-barcoded 5' primer, a J-beta primer mix was included in a second PCR lasting about 6 to 12 cycles. From the 5' RACE reads, TCRdb called clonotypes with MiXCR, one entry per CDR3 protein. The table lists about 1.6 million distinct CDR3 sequences, almost 35% of them singletons. Study conclusions and caveats: While age rose, TCR beta diversity per million T cells dropped in a roughly linear way. Donor CMV infection status was unknown, possibly confounding age-related changes in expanded clonotypes.

The CDR3 has 14 amino acids. The ends were cut back, 4 bases at V and 4 bases at J, with 13 bases in the middle. Germline lookup yields CDR1 MNHEY and CDR2 SMNVEV (reference sequence). Sequencing was carried out using blood. The TCR sequence derives from a woman in her 30s in good health. The chain links TRBV27 to TRBJ2-5; D might be TRBD1 (5 bases). The CDR3: CASSSAGMGETQYF. The DNA for the CDR3 is TGTGCCAGCAGTTCGGCAGGGATGGGAGAGACCCAGTACTTC.